This TCR beta chain was profiled in a study of vaccination and CD4 T cells after COVID-19. Study at large: Median time from COVID diagnosis to post-COVID sampling was over 95 days (35 to 161). The cells were exposed to overlapping spike peptides originating from SARS-CoV-2, HCoV-NL63, HCoV-OC43 and HCoV-229E for stimulation.

Trimming shortened V by 3 bases and J by 13 bases, and 10 bases separated the two germline ends. This CDR3 spans 12 amino acids. Looked up from germline, CDR1 is SGHDN and CDR2 is FVKESK. Once obtained from cultured CD4+ T cells, the DNA was sequenced using the Oncomine TCR Beta short-read assay. CD4+ T cells were cultured, and genomic DNA was extracted from them. One entry per CDR3 protein results from TCRdb running MiXCR on the PCR reads. The table lists approximately 15,000 distinct CDR3 sequences, 55% to 80% of them singletons. For this clonotype: Its antigen is not known.

Treatment noted: roughly 11-day PBMC culture with coronavirus spike peptide pools or control peptides (ViraFEST assay). Study conclusions and caveats: 304 of 307 vaccine-specific clones from convalescent patients were spike mono-reactive.

Sequencing was done on a sample of CD4+ T cells from blood, cultured in vitro. This clonotype was obtained from a human donor who had recovered from COVID-19. The J gene is TRBJ1-6, the V gene TRBV14; possibly TRBD1 for D (5 bases). CDR3 sequence: CASSQGTLPLHF. For the CDR3, the DNA is TGTGCCAGCAGCCAGGGGACTCTTCCCCTCCACTTT.